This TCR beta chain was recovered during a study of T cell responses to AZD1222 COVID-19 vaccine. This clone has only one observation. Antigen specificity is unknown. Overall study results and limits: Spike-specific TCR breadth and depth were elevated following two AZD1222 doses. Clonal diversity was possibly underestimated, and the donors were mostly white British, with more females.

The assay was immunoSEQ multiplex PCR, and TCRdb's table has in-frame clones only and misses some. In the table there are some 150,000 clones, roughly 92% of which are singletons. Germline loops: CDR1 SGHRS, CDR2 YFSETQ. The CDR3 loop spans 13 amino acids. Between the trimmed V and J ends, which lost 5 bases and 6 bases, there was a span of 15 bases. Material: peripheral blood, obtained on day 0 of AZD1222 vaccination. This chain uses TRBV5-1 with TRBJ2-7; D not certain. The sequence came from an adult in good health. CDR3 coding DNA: TGCGCCAGCAGTATTGAAAATGTGGGCGAGCAGTACTTC. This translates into CASSIENVGEQYF. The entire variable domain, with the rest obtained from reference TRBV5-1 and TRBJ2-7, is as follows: KAGVTQTPRYLIKTRGQQVTLSCSPISGHRSVSWYQQTPGQGLQFLFEYFSETQRNKGNFPGRFSGRQFSNSRSEMNVSTLELGDSALYLCASSIENVGEQYFGPGTRLTVT.